This T cell receptor (beta chain) was found in a study of T cell repertoires in cytomegalovirus infection. About the study: It was the public TCR beta signatures that indicated both CMV infection and matching HLA type.

MiXCR, applied by TCRdb to the reads, yields one record per CDR3 protein. The table includes about 700,000 distinct CDR3 sequences, around 31% detected once. Remarks on this clonotype: Its target is unknown.

Looked up from germline, CDR1 is SGHRS and CDR2 is YFSETQ. Trimming pared 2 bases from V and 3 bases from J, leaving 8 bases between. The CDR3 runs to 13 residues. Study conclusions and caveats: People with CMV and the relevant HLA were identified by cumulative public TCR beta family frequency. Clonotype analysis showed dominance of the ex vivo response by HLA-C-restricted CMV-specific TCR beta clonotypes.

This clonotype was obtained from a human donor in good health (CMV status not recorded). Some clones in this sample may be carry-over from other donors' samples. This specimen was cultured PBMCs, taken from culture after CMV antigen stimulation. The gene calls are TRBV5-1 and TRBJ1-1; D is ambiguous. CDR3: CASSFTQDTEAFF. The CDR3 bases are TGCGCCAGCAGCTTTACACAAGACACTGAAGCTTTCTTT. Supplemented by reference TRBV5-1 and TRBJ1-1, the full variable domain reads KAGVTQTPRYLIKTRGQQVTLSCSPISGHRSVSWYQQTPGQGLQFLFEYFSETQRNKGNFPGRFSGRQFSNSRSEMNVSTLELGDSALYLCASSFTQDTEAFFGQGTRLTVV.